A selection of T cell receptor beta chains follows, all from one sample in a study of cytomegalovirus exposure and HLA in healthy donors. The method was immunoSEQ multiplex PCR; TCRdb's version includes in-frame clones alone and lacks a portion of them. Of about 240,000 clones detected, 85% appear once; the ten largest clones hold 0.2% to 0.3%. Sequencing was done on a sample of PBMCs. The receptors were sampled from a girl aged 2 to 9 in good health and CMV-seronegative. Both conserved end residues are part of each CDR3. The D gene is left open where the match is weak. Expanded clones are given a class, and other clones once, few, many or no size at all.

>TRBJ2-5|-|TRBD2|TRBV5-4
TGTGCCAGCAGCTTGGCCAGCGGGAGTAGAGAGACCCAGTACTTC
CASSLASGSRETQYF
>TRBJ1-2|-|TRBD1|TRBV15
TGTGCCACCAGCAGAGATCGGCGACAGGGGGCGAGTGGCTACACCTTC
CATSRDRRQGASGYTF
>TRBJ1-5|-|-|TRBV2
TGTGCCAGCAGTTCCAGAGCCAGGAAATATCAGCCCCAGCATTTT
CASSSRARKYQPQHF
>TRBJ2-7|few|-|TRBV11-2
TGTGCCAGCAGCCCAACTAGGGGGGAGCAGTACTTC
CASSPTRGEQYF
>TRBJ2-7|-|TRBD1|TRBV9
TGTGCCAGCAGCGCCGGGACAGGGACCTACGAGCAGTACTTC
CASSAGTGTYEQYF
>TRBJ2-5|-|TRBD2|TRBV4-2
TGTGCCAGCAGCCAAGATCCTGAAGCGGGGTTCGGGCAAGAGACCCAGTACTTC
CASSQDPEAGFGQETQYF
>TRBJ2-2|-|TRBD1|TRBV9
TGTGCCAGCAGCTCCCCGACCCCGGGACAGGGATACACCGGGGAGCTGTTTTTT
CASSSPTPGQGYTGELFF
>TRBJ2-7|-|TRBD2|TRBV11-2
TGTGCCAGCAGCTTAGATGGGGAGGGACTAGCGGGACTTTACTACGAGCAGTACTTC
CASSLDGEGLAGLYYEQYF
>TRBJ2-7|-|-|TRBV30
TGTGCCTGGAGTGTATCCCAGGTCTACGAGCAGTACTTC
CAWSVSQVYEQYF
>TRBJ1-1|-|-|TRBV27
TGTGCCAGCAGCCCACAAAACTACGGGAACACTGAAGCTTTCTTT
CASSPQNYGNTEAFF
>TRBJ2-1|-|TRBD2|TRBV2
TGTGCCAGCACGGTACTAGCGGGAGCTGGAGAGCAGTTCTTC
CASTVLAGAGEQFF
>TRBJ2-5|-|TRBD2|TRBV14
TGTGCCAGCAGCCATCCTAAGGCCAGCGGGGGCTTGGAGACCCAGTACTTC
CASSHPKASGGLETQYF
>TRBJ2-7|-|TRBD1|TRBV29-1
TGCAGCGTGTTACAGGGGGGCTACGAGCAGTACTTC
CSVLQGGYEQYF
>TRBJ2-7|-|TRBD1|TRBV5-4
TGTGCCAGCAGCTTGGTAGGGACAGTCTCCTACGAGCAGTACTTC
CASSLVGTVSYEQYF
>TRBJ2-5|-|-|TRBV2
TGTGCCAGCAGTGAACAGGGAGAGACCCAGTACTTC
CASSEQGETQYF
>TRBJ1-1|-|-|TRBV18
TGTGCCAGCTCACCGACGGCTCAGGGGAACACTGAAGCTTTCTTT
CASSPTAQGNTEAFF
>TRBJ1-1|-|-|TRBV6-5
TGTGCCAGCATCTCGCGGGGGGCGGAAACTGAAGCTTTCTTT
CASISRGAETEAFF
>TRBJ1-1|once|TRBD1|TRBV5-1
TGCGCCAGCAGCCCGATGGGACAGCAGAACACTGAAGCTTTCTTT
CASSPMGQQNTEAFF
>TRBJ1-3|-|-|TRBV18
TGTGCCAGCTCAACGGACAACTCTGGAAACACCATATATTTT
CASSTDNSGNTIYF
>TRBJ2-7|-|TRBD1|TRBV7-8
TGTGCCAGCAGCTTAGCGGACAGGAACGAGCAGTACTTC
CASSLADRNEQYF
>TRBJ2-5|-|-|TRBV7-6
TGTGCCAGCAGCTCCGGACAAATCCAAGAGACCCAGTACTTC
CASSSGQIQETQYF
>TRBJ1-3|-|-|TRBV14
TGTGCCAGCAGTCTCTCCGGGGGGCGCAGAAACACCATATATTTT
CASSLSGGRRNTIYF
>TRBJ1-2|-|-|TRBV28
TGTGCCAGCAGTTTACGAGCCGCTAACTATGGCTACACCTTC
CASSLRAANYGYTF
>TRBJ2-7|once|-|TRBV23-1
TGCGCCAGCAGTCAATCGGGCACCCCCTCCTACGAGCAGTACTTC
CASSQSGTPSYEQYF
>TRBJ2-1|-|-|TRBV9
TGTGCCAGCAGCGGAACAGGGAGCTCCTACAATGAGCAGTTCTTC
CASSGTGSSYNEQFF
>TRBJ2-7|-|-|TRBV5-4
TGTGCCAGCAGCTCCCGGTCCTCCTACGAGCAGTACTTC
CASSSRSSYEQYF
>TRBJ2-3|-|-|TRBV5-1
TGCGCCAGCAGCCCGAAAGTTGGGGGGGCCCCTTTCGAGTATTTT
CASSPKVGGAPFEYF
>TRBJ1-1|once|-|TRBV28
TGTGCCAGCAGTAGACAGCCCTCTCATGAAGCTTTCTTT
CASSRQPSHEAFF
>TRBJ1-2|-|TRBD1|TRBV7-8
TGTGCCAGCAGCAGTCCGGGACAGGGAAACTATGGCTACACCTTC
CASSSPGQGNYGYTF
>TRBJ2-5|few|TRBD2|TRBV9
TGTGCCAGCAGCGCCCGGGGGGACCAAGAGACCCAGTACTTC
CASSARGDQETQYF
>TRBJ1-2|-|-|TRBV5-1
TGCGCCAGCAGCTTGGACGGCGGCTATGGCTACACCTTC
CASSLDGGYGYTF
>TRBJ2-3|-|TRBD1|TRBV5-1
TGCGCCAGCAGCTTGCCAAGGACAGGGGGCGGCACAGATACGCAGTATTTT
CASSLPRTGGGTDTQYF
>TRBJ1-2|once|TRBD1|TRBV30
TGTGCCTGGAGTGTCCGGCAGGGGGCACTGATTGGCTACACCTTC
CAWSVRQGALIGYTF
>TRBJ1-1|-|TRBD1|TRBV7-3
TGTGCCAGCAGCTTAGGGACAGGGGGTGAAGCTTTCTTT
CASSLGTGGEAFF
>TRBJ2-1|-|TRBD1|TRBV4-1
TGCGCCAGCAGCGTTCTCCGGGACAGGGTTAAGAATGAGCAGTTCTTC
CASSVLRDRVKNEQFF
>TRBJ2-5|-|-|TRBV4-1
TGCGCCAGCAGCCAAGATATCCCCCAAGAGACCCAGTACTTC
CASSQDIPQETQYF
>TRBJ2-7|-|-|TRBV5-6
TGTGCCAGCAGCTTGGGCGGTCGATACTACGAGCAGTACTTC
CASSLGGRYYEQYF
>TRBJ2-5|-|TRBD2|TRBV7-2
TGTGCCAGCAGCTTAGGAGCACTAGCGGGACAGGAGACCCAGTACTTC
CASSLGALAGQETQYF
>TRBJ1-3|-|TRBD1|TRBV5-1
TGCGCCAGCAGTAAGGACAGGCCCCCTGGAAACACCATATATTTT
CASSKDRPPGNTIYF
>TRBJ2-2|-|TRBD2|TRBV4-2
TGTGCCAGCAGCCCCTTAGCGGGGGGCCGCCCCGGGGAGCTGTTTTTT
CASSPLAGGRPGELFF